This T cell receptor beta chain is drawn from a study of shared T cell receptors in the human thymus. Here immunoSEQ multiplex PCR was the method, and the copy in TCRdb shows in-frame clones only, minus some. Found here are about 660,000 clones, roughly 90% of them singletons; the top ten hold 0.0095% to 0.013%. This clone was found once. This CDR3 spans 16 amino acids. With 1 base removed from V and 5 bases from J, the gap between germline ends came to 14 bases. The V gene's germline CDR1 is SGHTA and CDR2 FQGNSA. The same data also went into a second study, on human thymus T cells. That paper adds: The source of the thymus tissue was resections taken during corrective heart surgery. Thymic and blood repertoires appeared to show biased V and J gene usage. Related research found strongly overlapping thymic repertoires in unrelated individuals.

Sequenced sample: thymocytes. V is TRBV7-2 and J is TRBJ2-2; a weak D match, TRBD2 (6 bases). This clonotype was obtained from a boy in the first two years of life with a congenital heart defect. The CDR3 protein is CASSLGSERATGELFF. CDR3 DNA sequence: TGTGCCAGCAGCTTAGGATCGGAGCGGGCTACCGGGGAGCTGTTTTTT.